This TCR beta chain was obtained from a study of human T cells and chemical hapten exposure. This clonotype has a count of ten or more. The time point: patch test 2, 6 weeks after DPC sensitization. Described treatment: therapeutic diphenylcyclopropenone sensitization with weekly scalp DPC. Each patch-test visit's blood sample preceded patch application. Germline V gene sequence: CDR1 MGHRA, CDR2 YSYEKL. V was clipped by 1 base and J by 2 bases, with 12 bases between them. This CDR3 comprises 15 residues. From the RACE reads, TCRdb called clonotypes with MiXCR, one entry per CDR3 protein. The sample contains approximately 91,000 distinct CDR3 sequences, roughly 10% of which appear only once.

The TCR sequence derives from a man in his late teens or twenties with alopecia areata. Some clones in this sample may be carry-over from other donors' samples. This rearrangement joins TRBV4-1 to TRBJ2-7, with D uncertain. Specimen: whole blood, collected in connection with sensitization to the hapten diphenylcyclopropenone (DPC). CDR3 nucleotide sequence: TGCGCCAGCAGCCAAGTCGAGACTGGAGCCTACGAGCAGTACTTC. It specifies CASSQVETGAYEQYF.